A selection of T cell receptor beta chains follows, all from one sample in a study of blood T cell repertoires in COVID-19. Assay used: immunoSEQ multiplex PCR; TCRdb lists only in-frame clones, some missing. Of 130,000 or so clones in the sample, around 89% are singletons; the top ten hold approximately 4.5%. Sequencing input: peripheral blood. The source is a man aged 60-69 years with COVID-19, enrolled during active disease. CDR3s include the opening cysteine and the closing phenylalanine or tryptophan. The D gene is left open where the match is weak. Where a row states a size, it is once, few, many or the class of an expanded clone; other rows omit it.

j_call,clone_size,d_call,v_call,cdr3_aa,cdr3_nt
TRBJ1-1,NA,TRBD1,TRBV2,CASSGYTGVPSEAFF,TGTGCCAGCAGCGGATATACAGGGGTCCCTTCTGAAGCTTTCTTT
TRBJ2-7,NA,NA,TRBV4-1,CASSQEAPGSGHEQYF,TGCGCCAGCAGCCAAGAGGCGCCAGGGTCCGGTCACGAGCAGTACTTC
TRBJ1-5,NA,TRBD1,TRBV10-2,CASSGTGEGYQPQHF,TGCGCCAGCAGTGGGACAGGGGAGGGATATCAGCCCCAGCATTTT
TRBJ2-7,few,TRBD2,TRBV19,CASSLTSGGTYEQYF,TGTGCCAGTAGTTTGACTAGCGGGGGAACCTACGAGCAGTACTTC
TRBJ2-3,NA,TRBD2,TRBV6-4,CASRPLAGGNTDTQYF,TGTGCCAGCAGACCCCTAGCGGGGGGAAACACAGATACGCAGTATTTT
TRBJ2-5,NA,NA,TRBV14,CASSPRDFQETQYF,TGTGCCAGCAGCCCAAGGGACTTTCAAGAGACCCAGTACTTC
TRBJ1-1,once,NA,TRBV7-2,CASSPQGFGDTEAFF,TGTGCCAGCAGCCCTCAGGGTTTTGGGGACACTGAAGCTTTCTTT
TRBJ1-4,NA,NA,TRBV30,CACRPGALNEKLFF,TGTGCCTGTCGCCCAGGGGCGTTAAATGAAAAACTGTTTTTT
TRBJ1-2,NA,NA,TRBV28,CASGGIYGYTF,TGTGCCAGCGGAGGGATCTATGGCTACACCTTC
TRBJ1-3,NA,NA,TRBV6-5,CASSYAEHLSGNTIYF,TGTGCCAGCAGTTACGCCGAACACCTCTCTGGAAACACCATATATTTT
TRBJ1-6,NA,TRBD1,TRBV5-1,CASSFDRANSPLHF,TGCGCCAGCAGCTTTGACAGGGCTAATTCACCCCTCCACTTT
TRBJ2-3,once,NA,TRBV6-5,CASNLRAVGTDTQYF,TGTGCCAGCAATCTCCGAGCTGTCGGCACAGATACGCAGTATTTT
TRBJ2-7,NA,TRBD1,TRBV5-1,CASSLRDRTSLKGYEQYF,TGCGCCAGCAGCTTGAGGGACAGAACCTCCTTAAAGGGCTACGAGCAGTACTTC
TRBJ1-1,NA,NA,TRBV19,CASSILANTEAFF,TGTGCCAGTAGTATCTTAGCGAACACTGAAGCTTTCTTT
TRBJ2-7,NA,TRBD2,TRBV9,CASSVGLAGNYEQYF,TGTGCCAGCAGCGTTGGACTAGCGGGGAACTACGAGCAGTACTTC
TRBJ1-1,NA,TRBD1,TRBV15,CATSRDQGVAEEAFF,TGTGCCACCAGCAGAGATCAGGGGGTCGCTGAAGAAGCTTTCTTT
TRBJ2-1,NA,NA,TRBV4-3,CASSQGSRGANYNEQFF,TGCGCCAGCAGCCAAGGGTCTCGGGGGGCCAATTACAATGAGCAGTTCTTC
TRBJ1-5,NA,NA,TRBV24-1,CATSVTASNQPQHF,TGTGCCACCAGTGTCACAGCTAGCAATCAGCCCCAGCATTTT
TRBJ1-5,NA,NA,TRBV6-2/TRBV6-3,CASSSLGPQHF,TGTGCCAGCAGCTCCCTAGGGCCCCAGCATTTT
TRBJ2-1,once,NA,TRBV9,CASSPRAASYNEQFF,TGTGCCAGCAGCCCTCGTGCGGCCTCCTACAATGAGCAGTTCTTC
TRBJ2-4,NA,TRBD2,TRBV18,CASSPLGLAGKLAKNIQYF,TGTGCCAGCTCACCACTCGGACTAGCGGGGAAACTAGCCAAAAACATTCAGTACTTC
TRBJ1-1,NA,NA,TRBV28,CASSQLRNTEAFF,TGTGCCAGCAGTCAACTGAGGAACACTGAAGCTTTCTTT
TRBJ1-2,NA,NA,TRBV11-2,CASTPDRFYGYTF,TGTGCCAGCACCCCGGACAGATTCTATGGCTACACCTTC
TRBJ2-7,NA,TRBD1,TRBV29-1,CSVEYPGQGLREQYF,TGCAGCGTTGAGTATCCGGGACAGGGACTAAGGGAGCAGTACTTC
TRBJ2-5,once,NA,TRBV7-8,CASSLTSRGAETQYF,TGTGCCAGCAGCTTAACCTCTAGAGGAGCAGAGACCCAGTACTTC
TRBJ2-5,NA,NA,TRBV11-3,CASSLGRSQETQYF,TGTGCCAGCAGCTTAGGTCGGAGCCAAGAGACCCAGTACTTC
TRBJ2-2,NA,TRBD2,TRBV19,CASSIPREGIGELFF,TGTGCCAGTAGTATACCCCGGGAGGGCATCGGGGAGCTGTTTTTT
TRBJ1-1,NA,NA,TRBV6-5,CASSYITGSGTEAFF,TGTGCCAGCAGTTACATCACAGGGTCGGGAACTGAAGCTTTCTTT
TRBJ2-3,once,NA,TRBV3-1/TRBV3-2,CASSQDSRTDTQYF,TGTGCCAGCAGCCAAGATTCGAGGACAGATACGCAGTATTTT
TRBJ1-2,NA,NA,TRBV7-9,CASRPDTNYGYTF,TGTGCCAGCAGGCCCGACACGAACTATGGCTACACCTTC
TRBJ1-1,NA,TRBD1,TRBV5-4,CASSQSTGVRTEAFF,TGTGCCAGCAGCCAATCAACAGGGGTTCGGACTGAAGCTTTCTTT
TRBJ2-6,NA,NA,TRBV7-3,CASSQNRVSSGANVLTF,TGTGCCAGCAGCCAAAACAGGGTTAGCTCTGGGGCCAACGTCCTGACTTTC
TRBJ2-3,NA,NA,TRBV11-2,CASSKVGGGQDTQYF,TGTGCCAGCAGCAAGGTGGGGGGGGGCCAAGATACGCAGTATTTT
TRBJ1-6,NA,NA,TRBV23-1,CASRCSYNLPLHF,TGCGCCAGCAGGTGCTCCTATAATTTACCCCTCCACTTT
TRBJ1-1,NA,TRBD1,TRBV7-8,CASSLGQGTEAFF,TGTGCCAGCAGCTTAGGACAGGGCACTGAAGCTTTCTTT
TRBJ1-5,NA,NA,TRBV19,CASKGGPNQPQHF,TGTGCCAGTAAGGGGGGGCCCAATCAGCCCCAGCATTTT
TRBJ1-1,NA,TRBD1,TRBV29-1,CSVVTGKGEAFF,TGCAGCGTGGTGACAGGGAAAGGTGAAGCTTTCTTT
TRBJ1-5,once,NA,TRBV30,CAWSARGNQPQHF,TGTGCCTGGAGTGCCAGGGGCAATCAGCCCCAGCATTTT
TRBJ1-3,NA,TRBD1,TRBV6-6,CASSYPRQGGPYGIYF,TGTGCCAGCAGTTACCCCCGACAGGGAGGACCGTACGGCATATATTTT
TRBJ1-2,once,NA,TRBV28,CASSDSDYGYTF,TGTGCCAGCAGTGACTCCGATTATGGCTACACCTTC
TRBJ2-7,NA,NA,TRBV7-8,CASSLTTGDYEQYF,TGTGCCAGCAGCTTAACCACAGGAGACTACGAGCAGTACTTC
TRBJ1-2,NA,NA,TRBV12-3/TRBV12-4,CASTLQGARGYTF,TGTGCCAGCACCTTACAAGGGGCGCGGGGCTACACCTTC
TRBJ2-1,NA,TRBD2,TRBV9,CASTEGLAGYNEQFF,TGTGCCAGCACCGAAGGGCTAGCGGGGTACAATGAGCAGTTCTTC